Presented here are 16 T cell receptor beta chains from one specimen sequenced in a study of identifying expanded T cells in peripheral blood. Produced via immunoSEQ multiplex PCR; TCRdb's table is partial and in-frame only. The profile shows roughly 78,000 clones, under 90% of them singletons. Sequencing was carried out using blood. These receptors came from a person aged 18 to 70 in good health.

The J gene is TRBJ2-7, the V gene TRBV29-1, with 9 bases matching TRBD2. CDR3 size: 14 residues. From germline, CDR1 is SQVTM and CDR2 ANQGSEA. V lost 6 bases and J lost 4; bases outside the gene matches: 10. The CDR3 reads CSVYLAGRSYEQYF. The CDR3, as DNA: TGCAGCGTATACCTAGCGGGGCGGTCTTACGAGCAGTACTTC.

The genes are TRBV28 and TRBJ2-3, with unresolved D. This CDR3 region has 11 residues. Germline loops: CDR1 MDHEN, CDR2 SYDVKM. The ends were cut back, 4 bases at V and 7 bases at J, with 6 bases in the middle. The CDR3, as DNA: TGTGCCAGCAGTTACTCAAATACGCAGTATTTT. As protein: CASSYSNTQYF.

This sequence joins TRBV6-4 and TRBJ2-2; 9 positions match TRBD1. This CDR3 has 15 amino acids. V lost 6 bases and J lost 4; bases outside the gene matches: 6. CDR1 and CDR2 from the germline V gene are MRHNA and SNTAGT. The CDR3 region has the DNA TGTGCCAGCAGCGATGGACAGGGGAGCACCGGGGAGCTGTTTTTT. It specifies CASSDGQGSTGELFF.

V gene TRBV6-6 combines with J gene TRBJ1-1, with D uncertain. The germline V and J ends were trimmed by 8 bases and 1 base, with 8 bases remaining between them. Germline CDR1 reads MNHNY; CDR2 reads SVGAGI (reference sequence). The length of the CDR3 is 12 residues. CDR3 sequence (DNA): TGTGCCAGCGTACTTTCGAACACTGAAGCTTTCTTT. Its translation is CASVLSNTEAFF.

The CDR3 loop is CASSLGHSGNTIYF. The CDR3 DNA is TGTGCCAGCAGCTTGGGACACTCTGGAAACACCATATATTTT. This chain links TRBV5-6 with TRBJ1-3; D gene uncertain. This CDR3 is built from 14 residues. V was trimmed by 0 bases and J by 0 bases, leaving 4 bases between them. The germline CDR1 and CDR2 sequences are SGHDT and YYEEEE.

In nucleotides, the CDR3 is TGTGCCAGCAGTTTAACGGCATACGGCAATCAGCCCCAGCATTTT. Protein sequence: CASSLTAYGNQPQHF. The chain recombines TRBV27 with TRBJ1-5, with D unresolved. Germline CDR1 and CDR2: MNHEY and SMNVEV (reference sequence). V was cut by 2 bases and J by 2 bases, with 10 bases left in between. The CDR3 covers 15 residues.

The CDR3 nucleotides are TGTGCCAGCAGTCGAAGCTCCTACGAGCAGTACTTC. It encodes CASSRSSYEQYF. The rearrangement links TRBV6-5 to TRBJ2-7; no clear D. V lost 5 bases, J lost 0 bases, and 5 bases lay in between. Germline loops: CDR1 MNHEY, CDR2 SVGAGI. The CDR3 spans 12 residues.

The chain links TRBV30 to TRBJ1-2, with 8 bases that match TRBD1. The ends lost 0 bases at V and 7 bases at J; junction bases unmatched: 7. The CDR3 is 14 residues long. Germline CDR1 reads GTSNPN; CDR2 reads SVGIG (reference sequence). Here the CDR3 reads CAWSVAGGNRGYTF. CDR3 nucleotide sequence: TGTGCCTGGAGTGTAGCAGGGGGCAATCGTGGCTACACCTTC.

The rearrangement uses TRBV10-3 and TRBJ2-7; 10 nucleotides line up with TRBD1. Germline V gives CDR1 ENHRY, CDR2 SYGVKD. This CDR3 contains 16 residues. V lost 6 bases and J lost 2; bases outside the gene matches: 10. The CDR3 sequence is CAIRGQGVGFAYEQYF. CDR3 bases: TGTGCCATCAGAGGACAGGGGGTAGGGTTTGCCTACGAGCAGTACTTC.

This clone was detected a few times. V usage is TRBV5-1 and J usage is TRBJ1-1; no reliable D call. The CDR3 totals 13 residues. Germline V gene lookup returns CDR1 SGHRS and CDR2 YFSETQ. Trimming took off 5 bases at V and 1 base at J, with 9 bases between the two ends. CDR3 sequence (DNA): TGCGCCAGCAGGCAGGAGACGAACACTGAAGCTTTCTTT. Amino acids: CASRQETNTEAFF.

The chain recombines TRBV28 with TRBJ2-3; D is ambiguous. CDR3 length equals 14 residues. Trimming pared 9 bases from V and 3 bases from J, leaving 16 bases between. Germline V gene lookup returns CDR1 MDHEN and CDR2 SYDVKM. CDR3 DNA sequence: TGTGCCAGTCGGGTTGTTTTTGGGACAGATACGCAGTATTTT. This sequence encodes CASRVVFGTDTQYF. Full variable domain (rest looked up from reference TRBV28 and TRBJ2-3): DVKVTQSSRYLVKRTGEKVFLECVQDMDHENMFWYRQDPGLGLRLIYFSYDVKMKEKGDIPEGYSVSREKKERFSLILESASTNQTSMYLCASRVVFGTDTQYFGPGTRLTVL.

The chain uses TRBV7-9 and TRBJ2-5; TRBD1 is a possible D gene (5 bases). The end of the DNA aligns better with TRBJ2-7, so the J call may be wrong. CDR3 length: 14 amino acids. Looked up from germline, CDR1 is SEHNR and CDR2 is FQNEAQ (reference sequence). The CDR3 reads CASSPPWVGDEQYF. The CDR3 bases are TGTGCCAGCAGCCCCCCCTGGGTAGGGGACGAGCAGTACTTC.

The chain is built from TRBV10-3 and TRBJ2-2, with 7 bases fitting TRBD2. The CDR3 length is 15 residues. Per germline, CDR1 ENHRY and CDR2 SYGVKD. V shed 8 bases and J 4 bases; nucleotides not matched to a gene: 10. The CDR3 DNA reads as TGTGCCATCCACCCGGGAGGCGGGGCCACCGGGGAGCTGTTTTTT. Translation gives CAIHPGGGATGELFF.

This sequence joins TRBV9 and TRBJ2-1, with D perhaps matching TRBD2 (5 bases). Germline V gene lookup returns CDR1 SGDLS and CDR2 YYNGEE. The ends were cut back, 0 bases at V and 4 bases at J, with 11 bases in the middle. CDR3 length: 15 residues. The CDR3: CASSVAGSFYNEQFF. In DNA form, the CDR3 reads TGTGCCAGCAGCGTAGCGGGAAGTTTTTACAATGAGCAGTTCTTC.

This clone was recorded once. The V gene is TRBV5-1, the J gene TRBJ2-5, with D possibly matching TRBD2 (5 bases). Trimming pared 6 bases from V and 4 bases from J, leaving 16 bases between. CDR3 length: 14 amino acids. CDR1 is SGHRS, CDR2 YFSETQ, per germline. DNA for the CDR3: TGCGCCAGCAAATTTATAGGGAGTGGAGAGACCCAGTACTTC. Its protein product is CASKFIGSGETQYF.

The chain couples TRBV18 to TRBJ1-1; TRBD1 agrees at 9 bases. CDR3 size: 16 residues. Unmatched junction bases numbered 3, after V lost 0 bases and J lost 1 base. CDR1 and CDR2 (germline): KGHSH, LQKENI. DNA for the CDR3: TGTGCCAGCTCACCACCGACAGGGGGGACGAACACTGAAGCTTTCTTT. It is translated as CASSPPTGGTNTEAFF. The full variable domain, its missing parts supplied by reference TRBV18 and TRBJ1-1, is NAGVMQNPRHLVRRRGQEARLRCSPMKGHSHVYWYRQLPEEGLKFMVYLQKENIIDESGMPKERFSAEFPKEGPSILRIQQVVRGDSAAYFCASSPPTGGTNTEAFFGQGTRLTVV.